This TCR beta chain emerged from a study of blood T cell repertoires in COVID-19. Generated by immunoSEQ multiplex PCR, the TCRdb table keeps only in-frame clones and is missing some. This sample yields some 370,000 clones, of which 89% are seen a single time; 0.95% to 1.5% belongs to the top ten. The source of this sequence is a man aged 35-49 years with acute or convalescent COVID-19. Sequencing input: peripheral blood.

CDR3 in amino acids: CASSQDRSGNTEAFF. CDR3 bases: TGCGCCAGCAGCCAAGACAGGTCAGGGAACACTGAAGCTTTCTTT. The chain recombines TRBV4-3 with TRBJ1-1, with no clear D. The CDR3 has 15 amino acids. Trimming shortened V by 0 bases and J by 1 base, and 9 bases separated the two germline ends. Germline CDR1 reads LGHNA; CDR2 reads YSLEER.